What follows describes a single TCR beta chain. The data were taken from a study of shared clonotypes between healthy human individuals. The CDR3 contains 17 residues. The V gene lost 1 base and the J gene lost 5 bases, with 15 bases spanning the gap. Germline V lookup: CDR1 MGHRA, CDR2 YSYEKL. Sequencing used immunoSEQ multiplex PCR; TCRdb keeps in-frame clones, though not all of them. This sample has under 2.5 million clones; roughly 90% occur once, and the top ten carry 0.37%. Every contributor of samples was a Caucasian grown-up residing in Nashville, Tennessee. Naive CD4+ cells were CD45RA-selected; the remaining cells were memory.

This clonotype originated in a man aged 18 to 29 in good health. Some clones in this sample may be carry-over from other donors' samples. The chain joins TRBV4-1 to TRBJ2-6, with D possibly TRBD1 on 5 matching bases. Source material: naive CD4+ T cells from PBMCs. Subset reported: CD45RA+ positively selected. This CDR3 is CASSQGQGGSWANVLTF. Here the CDR3 DNA reads TGCGCCAGCAGCCAAGGCCAGGGTGGATCCTGGGCCAACGTCCTGACTTTC.